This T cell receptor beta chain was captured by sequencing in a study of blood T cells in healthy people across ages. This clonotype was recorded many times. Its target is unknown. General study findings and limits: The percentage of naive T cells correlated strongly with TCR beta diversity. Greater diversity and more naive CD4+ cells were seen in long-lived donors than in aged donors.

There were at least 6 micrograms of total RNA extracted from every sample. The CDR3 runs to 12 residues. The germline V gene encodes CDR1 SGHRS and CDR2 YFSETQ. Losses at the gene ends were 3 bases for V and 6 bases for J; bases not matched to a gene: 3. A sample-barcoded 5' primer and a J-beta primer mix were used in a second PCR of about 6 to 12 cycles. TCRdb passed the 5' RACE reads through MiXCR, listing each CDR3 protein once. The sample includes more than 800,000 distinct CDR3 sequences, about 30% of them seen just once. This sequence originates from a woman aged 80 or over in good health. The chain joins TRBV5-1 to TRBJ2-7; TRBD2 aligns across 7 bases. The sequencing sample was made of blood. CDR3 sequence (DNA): TGCGCCAGCAGCTGGGAGGGGAGCGAGCAGTACTTC. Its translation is CASSWEGSEQYF.